The 15 T cell receptor beta chains listed next were all sequenced from one sample in a study of identical twins (dated by TCRdb to 2016 to 2018). The method was 5' RACE. The sequencer listed for this sample is Illumina HiSeq 2000. TCRdb reanalyzed the raw reads on its own, using fastp at Q25 for trimming and MiXCR for clone calling, and kept in-frame beta chains. Records with the same CDR3 protein are collapsed into one entry carrying the most frequent genes and DNA. Here the sample has about 810,000 distinct CDR3 sequences; around 12% occur a single time. The biggest ten clones account for around 1.6% of the sample. These records were also assigned to another study, of yellow fever vaccine responses in identical twins.

Sequencing was carried out using PBMCs. Receptors were obtained from a woman between 18 and 29 years old in good health.

The rearrangement uses TRBV3-1 and TRBJ2-5; perhaps TRBD2 as D (8 bases). The CDR3 loop spans 19 amino acids. The germline gives CDR1 LGHDT, CDR2 YNNKEL (reference sequence). V shed 5 bases and J shed 5 bases, with 30 bases lying between them. CDR3 DNA: TGTGCCAGCAGCGAAAAGCGAAGGGGGCGGGGGGACCCTCGTGAGACCCAGTACTTC. It yields the protein CASSEKRRGRGDPRETQYF.

The V call is TRBV5-1, the J call TRBJ1-6; 7 nucleotides line up with TRBD1. The CDR3 contains 15 residues. J was trimmed by 7 bases and V by 0 bases; bases with no gene match: 4. Germline CDR1 reads SGHRS; CDR2 reads YFSETQ. CDR3 sequence (DNA): TGCGCCAGCAGCTTGGCAGGGACAGAAAATTCACCCCTCCACTTT. It is translated as CASSLAGTENSPLHF.

The genes are TRBV10-3 and TRBJ2-1; D is ambiguous. The V end was cut by 5 bases, the J end by 8 bases, with 16 bases between. CDR1 and CDR2 (germline): ENHRY, SYGVKD. The length of the CDR3 is 14 residues. CDR3 sequence: CAISMGYPTDEQFF. The DNA of the CDR3 is TGTGCCATCAGTATGGGGTATCCAACGGATGAGCAGTTCTTC.

This clonotype was detected a few times. J is TRBJ2-1 and V is TRBV20-1, with TRBD2 as a possible D gene (6 bases). V shed 3 bases and J shed 9 bases, with 18 bases lying between them. Germline CDR1 DFQATT, CDR2 SNEGSKA (reference sequence). The CDR3 has 14 residues. The chain's CDR3 is CSASQGLKEGEQFF. CDR3 bases: TGCAGTGCTAGTCAAGGGCTCAAGGAGGGTGAGCAGTTCTTC.

This sequence joins TRBV24-1 and TRBJ1-2; 9 bases are a match to TRBD1. This CDR3 region has 15 residues. Germline CDR1 KGHDR, CDR2 SFDVKD. The J segment lost 4 bases and the V segment lost 4 bases, leaving 6 bases of the junction unmatched. The CDR3 region has the DNA TGTGCCACCAGTGACCCGGGACAGGGCGCCTATGGCTACACCTTC. Protein sequence: CATSDPGQGAYGYTF.

This clonotype was counted a few times. CDR3 sequence (DNA): TGTGCCATCGGTACGGGAAGCACAGATACGCAGTATTTT. Protein sequence: CAIGTGSTDTQYF. V is TRBV10-3 and J is TRBJ2-3, with D maybe TRBD2 (5 bases). Germline lookup yields CDR1 ENHRY and CDR2 SYGVKD. The ends were cut back, 8 bases at V and 0 bases at J, with 9 bases in the middle. The CDR3 length is 13 residues.

The chain joins TRBV7-9 to TRBJ2-5, with TRBD2 matching over 7 bases. J was trimmed by 5 bases and V by 5 bases; bases with no gene match: 5. The CDR3 runs 13 residues. CDR1 is SEHNR, CDR2 FQNEAQ, per germline (reference sequence). CDR3 in amino acids: CASSPTSVETQYF. Written as DNA, the CDR3 is TGTGCCAGCAGCCCCACTAGCGTTGAGACCCAGTACTTC.

The rearrangement joins TRBV28 to TRBJ2-1; 9 nucleotides match TRBD2. J gave up 0 bases and V 5 bases, and 14 bases lay outside the gene matches. The germline V gene has CDR1 MDHEN and CDR2 SYDVKM. The CDR3 has 19 residues. In DNA, the CDR3 is TGTGCCAGCAGTCTCTCCGGGGGTAGCGGGGGCCTCTCCTACAATGAGCAGTTCTTC. Amino acid sequence: CASSLSGGSGGLSYNEQFF.

This clonotype was picked up a small number of times. The chain recombines TRBV27 with TRBJ2-7; maybe TRBD2 (7 bases). V was trimmed by 3 bases and J by 1 base, leaving 13 bases between them. The length of the CDR3 is 15 residues. The germline CDR1 and CDR2 sequences are MNHEY and SMNVEV (reference sequence). The CDR3 bases are TGTGCCAGCAGTTTCCGGGGGGCGAGTTCCTACGAGCAGTACTTC. This gives the protein CASSFRGASSYEQYF.

This clonotype was seen a handful of times. The gene calls are TRBV3-1 and TRBJ1-6, with D unresolved. Germline loops: CDR1 LGHDT, CDR2 YNNKEL (reference sequence). The V end lost 1 base, the J end lost 7 bases, and 8 bases lay between the germline ends. The CDR3 loop spans 14 amino acids. The CDR3 sequence is CASSQGTENSPLHF. The CDR3 bases are TGTGCCAGCAGCCAAGGGACTGAAAATTCACCCCTCCACTTT. Using reference TRBV3-1 and TRBJ1-6 for the parts outside the CDR3, the full variable domain is DTAVSQTPKYLVTQMGNDKSIKCEQNLGHDTMYWYKQDSKKFLKIMFSYNNKELIINETVPNRFSPKSPDKAHLNLHINSLELGDSAVYFCASSQGTENSPLHFGNGTRLTVT.

V and J are TRBV6-1 and TRBJ1-1, with a possible D match to TRBD1 (5 bases). This CDR3 is built from 13 residues. Germline-derived CDR1 and CDR2 are MNHNS and SASEGT. Trimming cost V 6 bases and J 1 base, with 9 bases left between them. DNA of the CDR3: TGTGCCAGCAGATTGACAGAGAACACTGAAGCTTTCTTT. This codes for CASRLTENTEAFF.

This clonotype was picked up many times. The genes are TRBV5-1 and TRBJ2-2; 7 nucleotides line up with TRBD1. CDR1 and CDR2 from the germline V gene are SGHRS and YFSETQ. The junction had 6 bases not matched to a gene; V was cut back by 7 bases and J by 0 bases. This CDR3 comprises 15 residues. DNA of the CDR3: TGCGCCAGCGCACAGGGGCCTCCGAACACCGGGGAGCTGTTTTTT. Translating gives CASAQGPPNTGELFF.

V is TRBV6-1 and J is TRBJ1-1, with D maybe TRBD1 (5 bases). CDR1 is MNHNS and CDR2 is SASEGT in the germline V gene. V dropped 7 bases and J dropped 6 bases, with 15 bases sitting between them. This CDR3 region has 13 residues. The CDR3 sequence is CASTPPGQAEAFF. As DNA, the CDR3 is TGTGCCAGCACCCCCCCGGGGCAGGCTGAAGCTTTCTTT.

The V gene is TRBV3-1, the J gene TRBJ2-1; D is unclear. The germline V gene encodes CDR1 LGHDT and CDR2 YNNKEL (reference sequence). The CDR3 is 14 residues long. Trimming pared 1 base from V and 6 bases from J, leaving 10 bases between. CDR3 DNA: TGTGCCAGCAGCCAAGTTCCGGAGAGCAATGAGCAGTTCTTC. It specifies CASSQVPESNEQFF.

V and J are TRBV5-1 and TRBJ2-6; D is possibly TRBD1 or TRBD2 (6 bases each). V gave up 4 bases and J gave up 1 base, with 18 bases separating them. The CDR3 sequence is 18 residues long. Germline lookup yields CDR1 SGHRS and CDR2 YFSETQ. CDR3 bases: TGCGCCAGCAGCACCACCGGGAGTGGGACATCTGGGGCCAACGTCCTGACTTTC. As protein: CASSTTGSGTSGANVLTF.